The present TCR beta chain was sequenced within a study of siplizumab effects on memory and regulatory T cells. The study, taken as a whole, reports: Apparently more diverse than memory cells, naive T cells also seemed major alloresponse contributors. Roughly 80-96% of proliferating CD4+ or CD8+ clones lacked a naive or memory phenotype that could be assigned. The authors mapped only a minor fraction of alloreactive clones to unstimulated subsets.

The data were produced by immunoSEQ multiplex PCR, yet TCRdb's version contains in-frame clones alone and is incomplete. The profile shows about 100,000 clones, 90% to 95% of them singletons. The CDR3 length is 12 residues. J gave up 7 bases and V 10 bases, and 4 bases lay outside the gene matches. Germline V gene lookup returns CDR1 ENHRY and CDR2 SYGVKD. About this clone itself: Antigen specificity is unknown.

The clonotype comes from a human donor in good health. This rearrangement joins TRBV10-3 to TRBJ2-7; the match to TRBD2 covers 13 bases. Material: Tregs sorted from blood. This CDR3 is CASRTSGREQYF. The CDR3, as DNA: TGTGCCAGCCGGACTAGCGGGAGAGAGCAGTACTTC.